This paragraph reports one T cell receptor beta chain. The entry originates in a study of blood T cell repertoires in COVID-19. Study context: T cells, B-cell-depleted T cells, or PBMCs provided the cDNA or gDNA that served as material.

CDR1 is MDHEN and CDR2 is SYDVKM in the germline V gene. V shed 5 bases and J shed 5 bases, with 16 bases lying between them. The CDR3 length is 15 residues. Repertoires were generated with immunoSEQ multiplex PCR, while TCRdb's copy carries only in-frame clones and drops some. The repertoire includes 250,000 or so clones, 65% to 90% of them detected once, and approximately 1.7% sits in the top ten. Participants, about 18 to 90 years old, spanned approximately 26 US areas. This sequence originates from a middle-aged man who had recovered from COVID-19. Sequenced material: PBMCs or T cells enriched from blood (not recorded which). The rearrangement links TRBV28 to TRBJ1-5; maybe TRBD1 (5 bases). The CDR3 is CASSPGGREDQPQHF. CDR3 nucleotides: TGTGCCAGCAGTCCAGGCGGCAGGGAGGATCAGCCCCAGCATTTT.